The entry below describes one T cell receptor (beta chain). Original processing methods: Amplification of reference gene primers provided the estimated nucleated cell counts. Profiling relied on immunoSEQ multiplex PCR, and the TCRdb table lists in-frame clones only, not all of them. V and J calls and clone size are copied from that table; D and trimming were computed from the DNA. This table has around 250,000 clones, 84% appearing once. The data originate from a study of blood T cell repertoires in COVID-19. About the research overall: COVID-19 samples from acute and convalescent phases originated in the United States, Italy and Spain. T cells, B-cell-depleted T cells, or PBMCs provided the cDNA or gDNA that served as material.

Germline lookup yields CDR1 SEHNR and CDR2 FQNEAQ (reference sequence). The CDR3 sequence is 16 residues long. V was clipped by 7 bases and J by 7 bases; unmatched bases: 17. The receptor's source is a woman aged 40 to 50 who had recovered from COVID-19. The V and J genes are TRBV7-9 and TRBJ2-5; 8 bases are shared with TRBD2. Source material: peripheral blood. In DNA, the CDR3 is TGTGCCAGCATCCTCGCCCAGCGGGGGCCTCTGGGGACCCAGTACTTC. Amino acid sequence: CASILAQRGPLGTQYF.